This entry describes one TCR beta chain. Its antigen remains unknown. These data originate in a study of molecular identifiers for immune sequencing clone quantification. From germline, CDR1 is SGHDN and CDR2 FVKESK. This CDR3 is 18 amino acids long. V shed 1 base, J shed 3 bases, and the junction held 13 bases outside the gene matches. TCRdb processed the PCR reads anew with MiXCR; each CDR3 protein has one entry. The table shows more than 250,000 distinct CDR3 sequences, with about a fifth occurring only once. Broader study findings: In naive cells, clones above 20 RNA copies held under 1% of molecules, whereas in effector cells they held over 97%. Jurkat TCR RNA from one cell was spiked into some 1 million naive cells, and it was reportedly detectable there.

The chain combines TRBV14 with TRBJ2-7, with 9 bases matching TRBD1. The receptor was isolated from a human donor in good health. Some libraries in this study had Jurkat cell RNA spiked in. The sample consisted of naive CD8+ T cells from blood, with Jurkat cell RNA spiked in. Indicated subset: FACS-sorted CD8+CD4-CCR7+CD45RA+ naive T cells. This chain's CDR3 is CASSQAHPGTGLVYEQYF. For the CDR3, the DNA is TGTGCCAGCAGCCAAGCTCATCCGGGGACAGGGCTCGTCTACGAGCAGTACTTC.